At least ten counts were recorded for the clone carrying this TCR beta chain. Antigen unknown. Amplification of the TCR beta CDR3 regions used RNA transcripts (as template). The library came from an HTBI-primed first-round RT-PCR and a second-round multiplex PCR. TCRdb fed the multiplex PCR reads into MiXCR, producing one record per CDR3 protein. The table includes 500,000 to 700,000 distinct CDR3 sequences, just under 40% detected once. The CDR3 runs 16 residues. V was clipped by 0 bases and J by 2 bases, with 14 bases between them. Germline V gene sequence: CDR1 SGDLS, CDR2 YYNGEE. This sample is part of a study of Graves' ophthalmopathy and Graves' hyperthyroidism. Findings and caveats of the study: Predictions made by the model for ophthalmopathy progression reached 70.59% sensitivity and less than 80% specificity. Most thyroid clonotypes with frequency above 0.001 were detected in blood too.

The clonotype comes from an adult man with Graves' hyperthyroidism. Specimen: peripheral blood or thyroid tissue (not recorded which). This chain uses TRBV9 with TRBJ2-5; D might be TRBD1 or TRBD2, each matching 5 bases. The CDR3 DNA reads TGTGCCAGCAGCGTAGATGGGGGAGTTAAACAAGAGACCCAGTACTTC. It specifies CASSVDGGVKQETQYF. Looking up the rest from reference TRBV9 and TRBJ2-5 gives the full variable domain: DSGVTQTPKHLITATGQRVTLRCSPRSGDLSVYWYQQSLDQGLQFLIQYYNGEERAKGNILERFSAQQFPDLHSELNLSSLELGDSALYFCASSVDGGVKQETQYFGPGTRLLVL.